A selection of T cell receptor beta chains follows, all from one sample in a study of PD-1 blockade in classical Hodgkin lymphoma. Method: immunoSEQ multiplex PCR; TCRdb's copy keeps in-frame clones and lacks some. The sample gives more than 40,000 clones, approximately 70% of which show up once; 2.5% to 3.5% is in the top ten. This specimen consisted of peripheral blood mononuclear cells (PBMCs), obtained before the second cycle of nivolumab. The receptor source for this set is a human donor with classical Hodgkin lymphoma. Both conserved end residues are part of each CDR3. The D gene is left open where the match is weak. The size field is filled for only some rows; it gives once, few, many or a size class.

>TRBJ2-2|NA|TRBV25-1|NA
CASSDGAGELFF
TGTGCCAGCAGTGATGGGGCCGGGGAGCTGTTTTTT
>TRBJ1-1|TRBD1|TRBV9|NA
CASSGTQGGTEAFF
TGTGCCAGCAGCGGAACACAGGGGGGCACTGAAGCTTTCTTT
>TRBJ1-1|NA|TRBV27|NA
CASNKGGRTEAFF
TGTGCCAGCAATAAAGGGGGAAGGACCGAAGCTTTCTTT
>TRBJ2-7|TRBD2|TRBV6-6|NA
CASTRSRLADSYEQYF
TGTGCCAGCACCAGAAGTCGGCTAGCGGACTCCTACGAGCAGTACTTC
>TRBJ1-1|NA|TRBV7-9|NA
CASSLVTVREAFF
TGTGCCAGCAGCTTAGTAACCGTCAGAGAAGCTTTCTTT
>TRBJ2-3|NA|TRBV7-2|NA
CASSSPAITDTQYF
TGTGCCAGCAGCTCCCCGGCTATCACAGATACGCAGTATTTT
>TRBJ2-7|NA|TRBV9|NA
CASSPRQGSSDEQYF
TGTGCCAGCAGCCCCCGGCAGGGCTCCTCCGACGAGCAGTACTTC
>TRBJ2-7|TRBD2|TRBV6-4|NA
CASSESSGGTYEQYF
TGTGCCAGCAGTGAATCGAGCGGGGGTACCTACGAGCAGTACTTC
>TRBJ2-7|NA|TRBV4-3|once
CASSQDGYEQYF
TGCGCCAGCAGCCAAGACGGCTACGAGCAGTACTTC
>TRBJ2-1|TRBD2|TRBV4-3|NA
CASSQDRAGGFYNEQFF
TGCGCCAGCAGCCAAGATCGGGCGGGGGGGTTTTACAATGAGCAGTTCTTC
>TRBJ2-6|TRBD2|TRBV2|NA
CASSVKGLAGAGANVLTF
TGTGCCAGCAGTGTAAAGGGACTAGCGGGAGCCGGGGCCAACGTCCTGACTTTC
>TRBJ2-1|TRBD2|TRBV9|NA
CASSANSSGKRYNEQFF
TGTGCCAGCAGCGCCAATTCTAGCGGGAAGAGGTACAATGAGCAGTTCTTC
>TRBJ1-2|TRBD1|TRBV30|NA
CASTGGGYTF
TGTGCCTCAACAGGGGGTGGCTACACCTTC
>TRBJ1-5|NA|TRBV2|NA
CASSESGQPQHF
TGTGCCAGCAGTGAATCGGGTCAGCCCCAGCATTTT
>TRBJ1-2|TRBD1|TRBV9|NA
CASSANPGQGFDGYTF
TGTGCCAGCAGCGCAAATCCGGGACAGGGATTCGATGGCTACACCTTC
>TRBJ2-7|TRBD1|TRBV5-4|NA
CASGLQGAREQYF
TGTGCCAGCGGCTTACAGGGGGCTCGGGAGCAGTACTTC
>TRBJ2-1|TRBD2|TRBV25-1|NA
CASSASGTSGVNNEQFF
TGTGCCAGCAGTGCAAGCGGGACTAGCGGGGTCAACAATGAGCAGTTCTTC
>TRBJ2-3|TRBD2|TRBV5-4|NA
CASSLRLAPDTQYF
TGTGCCAGCAGCTTGCGACTAGCGCCAGATACGCAGTATTTT
>TRBJ2-2|NA|TRBV6-5|few
CASSYGLTGELFF
TGTGCCAGCAGTTACGGGCTCACCGGGGAGCTGTTTTTT
>TRBJ1-2|NA|TRBV4-3|NA
CASSQGPGGNYGYTF
TGCGCCAGCAGCCAAGGTCCGGGGGGAAACTATGGCTACACCTTC
>TRBJ1-1|NA|TRBV7-6|NA
CASISGEQSEAFF
TGTGCCAGCATTTCAGGGGAGCAAAGTGAAGCTTTCTTT
>TRBJ1-2|NA|TRBV19|once
CASAGPGYTF
TGTGCCAGCGCCGGCCCCGGCTACACCTTC
>TRBJ2-1|NA|TRBV5-1|NA
CASTVGFNNEQFF
TGCGCCAGCACCGTAGGCTTTAACAATGAGCAGTTCTTC